This TCR beta chain was profiled in a study of neurological immune-mediated disorders. Whenever a sequencing run was performed, it yielded over 190 million TCR-beta sequences from 15-18 subjects. Each CDR3 protein is one row after TCRdb ran MiXCR on the 5' RACE reads. The data hold more than 45,000 distinct CDR3 sequences, with 10% observed a single time. Germline V gene lookup returns CDR1 SGHDT and CDR2 YYEEEE. CDR3 length: 19 residues. The V segment lost 4 bases and the J segment 4 bases; nucleotides outside the gene matches: 13. This clonotype has at least ten counts. The unsorted libraries were generated from a total of 2 million PBMCs, which had been stored in RNAlater at -80 C.

The sequencing input was PBMCs. The source is a woman between 40 and 55 years old with HTLV-1-associated myelopathy (HAM/TSP). The chain carries TRBV5-6 and TRBJ2-1; 14 bases agree with TRBD2. CDR3 nucleotide sequence: TGTGCCAGCAGCCCGGGACTAGCGGGGGTCCCGACTCCTTACAATGAGCAGTTCTTC. This translates into CASSPGLAGVPTPYNEQFF.